A single sample is the source of the 2 T cell receptor beta chains below, sequenced in a study of T cells after yellow fever vaccination. MiXCR, applied by TCRdb to the 5' RACE reads, yields one record per CDR3 protein. In the table there are about 45,000 distinct CDR3 sequences, 6.8% of which are singletons. The material was CD8+ T cells not binding an NS4B(214-222) dextramer, sorted from PBMCs, obtained 45 days after the yellow fever booster vaccination. These TCRs come from a young man who received the YFV17D yellow fever vaccine.

This clonotype has a count of ten or more. This sequence joins TRBV5-4 and TRBJ2-1; 12 bases fit TRBD2. The germline V gene has CDR1 SGHNT and CDR2 YYREEE (reference sequence). The V and J ends lost 0 bases and 8 bases, in that order; junction bases with no gene match: 3. The CDR3 extends over 15 amino acids. CDR3: CASSLGTSGTYEQFF. The CDR3, as DNA: TGTGCCAGCAGCTTGGGGACTAGCGGGACGTATGAGCAGTTCTTC.

This clonotype was picked up many times. The rearrangement links TRBV3-1 to TRBJ2-3; D gene ambiguous. V was trimmed by 4 bases and J by 0 bases, leaving 14 bases between them. The germline V gene encodes CDR1 LGHDT and CDR2 YNNKEL (reference sequence). The CDR3 spans 16 residues. CDR3 nucleotide sequence: TGTGCCAGCAGCCGATTGCGGACGCCTAGCACAGATACGCAGTATTTT. Translating gives CASSRLRTPSTDTQYF.